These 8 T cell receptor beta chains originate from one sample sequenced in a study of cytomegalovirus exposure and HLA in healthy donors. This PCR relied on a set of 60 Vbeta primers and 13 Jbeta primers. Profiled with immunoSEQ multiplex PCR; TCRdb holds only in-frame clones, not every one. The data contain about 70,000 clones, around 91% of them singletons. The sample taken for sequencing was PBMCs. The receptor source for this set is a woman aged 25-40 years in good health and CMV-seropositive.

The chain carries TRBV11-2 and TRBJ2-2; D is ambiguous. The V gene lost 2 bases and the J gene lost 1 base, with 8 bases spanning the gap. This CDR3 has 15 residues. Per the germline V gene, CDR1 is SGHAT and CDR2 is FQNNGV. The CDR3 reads CASSLTWQNTGELFF. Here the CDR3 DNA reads TGTGCCAGCAGCTTAACCTGGCAGAACACCGGGGAGCTGTTTTTT.

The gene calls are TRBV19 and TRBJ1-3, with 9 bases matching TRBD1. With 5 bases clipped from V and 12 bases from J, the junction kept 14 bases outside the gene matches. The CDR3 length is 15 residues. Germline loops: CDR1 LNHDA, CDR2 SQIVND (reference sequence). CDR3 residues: CASSPHRGPILDIYF. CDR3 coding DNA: TGTGCCAGTAGTCCCCACAGGGGGCCGATCCTCGACATATATTTT. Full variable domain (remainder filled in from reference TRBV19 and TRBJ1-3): DGGITQSPKYLFRKEGQNVTLSCEQNLNHDAMYWYRQDPGQGLRLIYYSQIVNDFQKGDIAEGYSVSREKKESFPLTVTSAQKNPTAFYLCASSPHRGPILDIYFGEGSWLTVV.

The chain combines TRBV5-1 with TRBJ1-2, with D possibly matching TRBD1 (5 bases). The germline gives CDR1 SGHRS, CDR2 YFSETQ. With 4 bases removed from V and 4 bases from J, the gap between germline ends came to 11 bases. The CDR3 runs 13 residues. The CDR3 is CASSTPDSYGYTF. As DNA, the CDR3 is TGCGCCAGCAGCACACCCGACAGCTATGGCTACACCTTC. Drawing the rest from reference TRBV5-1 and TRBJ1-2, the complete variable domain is KAGVTQTPRYLIKTRGQQVTLSCSPISGHRSVSWYQQTPGQGLQFLFEYFSETQRNKGNFPGRFSGRQFSNSRSEMNVSTLELGDSALYLCASSTPDSYGYTFGSGTRLTVV.

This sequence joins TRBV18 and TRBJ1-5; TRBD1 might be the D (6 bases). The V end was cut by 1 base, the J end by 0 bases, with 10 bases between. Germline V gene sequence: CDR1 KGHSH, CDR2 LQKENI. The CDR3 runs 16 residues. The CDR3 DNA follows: TGTGCCAGCTCACCACGTCCCAGGGGTAGCAATCAGCCCCAGCATTTT. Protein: CASSPRPRGSNQPQHF.

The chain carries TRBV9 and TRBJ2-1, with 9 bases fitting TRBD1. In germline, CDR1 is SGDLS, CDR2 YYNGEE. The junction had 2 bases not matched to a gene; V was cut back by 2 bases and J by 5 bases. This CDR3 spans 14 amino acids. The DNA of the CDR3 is TGTGCCAGCAGCGTGACAGGGGGACACAATGAGCAGTTCTTC. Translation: CASSVTGGHNEQFF.

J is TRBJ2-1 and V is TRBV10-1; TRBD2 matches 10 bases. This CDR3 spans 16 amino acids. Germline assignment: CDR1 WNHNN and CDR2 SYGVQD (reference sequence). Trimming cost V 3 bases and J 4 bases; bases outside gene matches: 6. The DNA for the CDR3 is TGCGCCAGCAGTGACCGAGCGGGAGGGATATACAATGAGCAGTTCTTC. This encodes CASSDRAGGIYNEQFF.

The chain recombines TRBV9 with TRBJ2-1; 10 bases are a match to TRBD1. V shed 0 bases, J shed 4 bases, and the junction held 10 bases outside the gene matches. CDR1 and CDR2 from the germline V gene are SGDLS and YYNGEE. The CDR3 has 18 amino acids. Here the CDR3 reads CASSVEGRGQGRYNEQFF. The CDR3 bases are TGTGCCAGCAGCGTAGAAGGTCGGGGACAGGGGAGGTACAATGAGCAGTTCTTC. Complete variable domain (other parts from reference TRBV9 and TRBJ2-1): DSGVTQTPKHLITATGQRVTLRCSPRSGDLSVYWYQQSLDQGLQFLIQYYNGEERAKGNILERFSAQQFPDLHSELNLSSLELGDSALYFCASSVEGRGQGRYNEQFFGPGTRLTVL.

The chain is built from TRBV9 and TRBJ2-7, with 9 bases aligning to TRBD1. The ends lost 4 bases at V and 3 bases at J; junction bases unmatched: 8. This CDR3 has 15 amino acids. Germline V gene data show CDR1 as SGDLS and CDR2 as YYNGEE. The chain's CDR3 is CASSHKGTGHYEQYF. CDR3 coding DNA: TGTGCCAGCAGCCACAAGGGGACAGGGCACTACGAGCAGTACTTC.